Given below is one TCR beta chain in context. Original data processing: Amplified reference gene primers provided the basis for estimating nucleated cell counts. Sequenced by immunoSEQ multiplex PCR; TCRdb stores in-frame clones only, minus some. The V and J calls and the clone size are those of that table, but D and trimming were determined from the DNA. The data show about 69,000 clones, roughly 79% seen once. Looked up from germline, CDR1 is LNHDA and CDR2 is SQIVND (reference sequence). The CDR3 length is 13 residues. V was clipped by 0 bases and J by 4 bases, with 6 bases between them. The data stem from a study of blood T cell repertoires in COVID-19. Study as a whole: Material from acute and convalescent COVID-19 was sourced from the United States, Italy and Spain. In each case, the material was cDNA or gDNA derived from T cells, B-cell-depleted T cells, or PBMCs.

The chain employs TRBV19 and TRBJ1-1, with D uncertain. The sequence came from a man in his 60s with acute or convalescent COVID-19. Specimen: peripheral blood. The CDR3 coding sequence is TGTGCCAGTAGTATAGAGGGAGTCACTGAAGCTTTCTTT. Protein product: CASSIEGVTEAFF.